The 18 T cell receptor beta chains presented below share a single source sample, sequenced in a study of T-cell reconstitution after alpha-beta-depleted transplantation in children. As it was prepared, the TCRbeta library received unique molecular identifiers. One entry per CDR3 protein, called by TCRdb with MiXCR from the PCR reads. This table has about 980,000 distinct CDR3 sequences, roughly 29% appearing once. The sample was PBMCs, mostly from graft donor cells, taken 360 days after TCRalphabeta/CD19-depleted stem cell transplant. All receptors derive from a boy less than two years old who had a stem cell transplant for SCID, so the T cells may come from the graft donor.

This clonotype came up a few times. The chain employs TRBV5-5 and TRBJ1-3; TRBD1 matches 8 bases. The CDR3 is 15 amino acids. In germline, CDR1 is SGHKS, CDR2 YYEKEE (reference sequence). Germline trimming cut 4 bases from V and 8 bases from J; bases unmatched to any gene: 11. The CDR3, as DNA: TGTGCCAGCAGCACCGGACAGGGTCGTTTGGACACCATATATTTT. As protein: CASSTGQGRLDTIYF.

This clonotype has more than one count but fewer than ten. This sequence joins TRBV5-6 and TRBJ2-1; 7 bases agree with TRBD2. The CDR3 totals 12 residues. V trimming: 2 bases; J trimming: 13 bases; junction bases outside the gene matches: 6. Germline V CDR1 and CDR2: SGHDT, YYEEEE. CDR3 DNA sequence: TGTGCCAGCAGCTTAGGACTAGTATATCAGTTCTTC. Amino acids: CASSLGLVYQFF.

This clonotype was counted only a few times. The chain combines TRBV20-1 with TRBJ2-3, with 8 bases identical to TRBD1. This CDR3 has 15 amino acids. CDR1 is DFQATT and CDR2 is SNEGSKA in the germline V gene (reference sequence). The V segment lost 3 bases and the J segment 2 bases; nucleotides outside the gene matches: 7. The CDR3: CSASRRQGYTDTQYF. In DNA, the CDR3 is TGCAGTGCTAGCCGCCGACAGGGGTACACAGATACGCAGTATTTT.

Only a few counts were recorded for this clonotype. The CDR3, as DNA: TGTGCCAGCAGCTTTGCGGGGGGAGGGTCAGATACGCAGTATTTT. Encoded protein: CASSFAGGGSDTQYF. The chain uses TRBV9 and TRBJ2-3; 8 bases fit TRBD2. The CDR3 has 15 amino acids. The germline gives CDR1 SGDLS, CDR2 YYNGEE. The ends lost 4 bases at V and 4 bases at J; junction bases unmatched: 8.

The J gene is TRBJ2-7, the V gene TRBV2; D possibly uses TRBD1 or TRBD2 (6 bases each). The V end was cut by 7 bases, the J end by 7 bases, with 20 bases between. This CDR3 has 14 residues. The germline V gene encodes CDR1 SNHLY and CDR2 FYNNEI. CDR3 nucleotide sequence: TGTGCCAGCACCCCAGGGTGGGGGGCGAGGGAGCAGTACTTC. Translation: CASTPGWGAREQYF.

The chain employs TRBV29-1 and TRBJ2-3; D assignment may be TRBD1 or TRBD2 (5 bases each). The CDR3 consists of 12 residues. The V gene lost 2 bases and the J gene lost 5 bases, with 8 bases spanning the gap. The germline CDR1 and CDR2 sequences are SQVTM and ANQGSEA. The CDR3 DNA sequence: TGCAGCGTTGAAATGAGGGGAGATACGCAGTATTTT. It codes for CSVEMRGDTQYF.

This clonotype turned up a few times. The rearrangement uses TRBV20-1 and TRBJ1-2, with D unclear. Trimming removed 1 base from V and 3 bases from J, with 12 bases in between. The CDR3 sequence is 14 residues long. The germline gives CDR1 DFQATT, CDR2 SNEGSKA (reference sequence). The CDR3 DNA reads as TGCAGTGCTAGAGTGGACGGGGAGGACTATGGCTACACCTTC. It yields the protein CSARVDGEDYGYTF.

This CDR3 reads CSARGDRVQPQHF. The CDR3 DNA is TGCAGTGCTAGAGGCGACAGGGTTCAGCCCCAGCATTTT. The chain employs TRBV20-1 and TRBJ1-5, with 7 bases fitting TRBD1. This CDR3 spans 13 amino acids. J lost 6 bases, V lost 1 base, and 3 bases had no gene match. Germline CDR1 is DFQATT and CDR2 is SNEGSKA (reference sequence).

This sequence joins TRBV7-2 and TRBJ2-1; 7 nucleotides line up with TRBD2. The CDR3 runs 16 residues. The trim removed 2 bases at V and 8 bases at J, leaving 12 bases unmatched. Germline V gene sequence: CDR1 SGHTA, CDR2 FQGNSA. The DNA of the CDR3 is TGTGCCAGCAGCTTACTGCTAGCGGCCCCCGGGGATGAGCAGTTCTTC. It encodes CASSLLLAAPGDEQFF. Supplemented by reference TRBV7-2 and TRBJ2-1, the full variable domain reads GAGVSQSPSNKVTEKGKDVELRCDPISGHTALYWYRQSLGQGLEFLIYFQGNSAPDKSGLPSDRFSAERTGGSVSTLTIQRTQQEDSAVYLCASSLLLAAPGDEQFFGPGTRLTVL.

This chain joins TRBV7-2 and TRBJ2-3; D unresolved. This CDR3 spans 12 amino acids. Germline CDR1 reads SGHTA; CDR2 reads FQGNSA. V was shortened by 3 bases and J by 4 bases, with 5 bases between the two germline ends. Written as DNA, the CDR3 is TGTGCCAGCAGCTTTGACTCAGATACGCAGTATTTT. The encoded protein is CASSFDSDTQYF.

The chain couples TRBV7-8 to TRBJ1-1; tentative D call: TRBD1 (6 bases). Trimming pared 2 bases from V and 1 base from J, leaving 17 bases between. The germline gives CDR1 SGHVS, CDR2 FQNEAQ. The CDR3 loop spans 17 amino acids. CDR3 DNA: TGTGCCAGCAGCTTACTTCCGACAGGAACCCGGAACACTGAAGCTTTCTTT. Amino acids: CASSLLPTGTRNTEAFF.

This chain joins TRBV9 and TRBJ2-7; no firm D call. V lost 0 bases and J 0 bases, leaving 13 bases between the germline ends. The CDR3 has 16 residues. Germline loops: CDR1 SGDLS, CDR2 YYNGEE. The CDR3 DNA is TGTGCCAGCAGCGTAGGTGGAACTCTGGTCTCCTACGAGCAGTACTTC. Its protein is CASSVGGTLVSYEQYF. Filled out from reference TRBV9 and TRBJ2-7, the complete variable domain reads DSGVTQTPKHLITATGQRVTLRCSPRSGDLSVYWYQQSLDQGLQFLIQYYNGEERAKGNILERFSAQQFPDLHSELNLSSLELGDSALYFCASSVGGTLVSYEQYFGPGTRLTVT.

In this sample, this clonotype turned up a few times. The gene calls are TRBV29-1 and TRBJ2-2; 8 bases fit TRBD2. Trimming removed 3 bases from V and 6 bases from J; junction bases left unmatched: 9. Germline lookup yields CDR1 SQVTM and CDR2 ANQGSEA. This CDR3 spans 15 amino acids. The CDR3 sequence is CSVDNVGGASGELFF. CDR3 nucleotides: TGCAGCGTTGATAATGTCGGGGGGGCATCCGGGGAGCTGTTTTTT.

The chain links TRBV4-1 to TRBJ2-2, with TRBD1 identical over 10 bases. The V segment lost 4 bases and the J segment 7 bases; nucleotides outside the gene matches: 9. CDR3 length: 16 amino acids. Looked up from germline, CDR1 is MGHRA and CDR2 is YSYEKL. DNA for the CDR3: TGCGCCAGCAGCCTCTTCGGACAGGGGGAAGGCGGGGAGCTGTTTTTT. Protein sequence: CASSLFGQGEGGELFF.

This clonotype was seen a handful of times. The V gene is TRBV28, the J gene TRBJ1-4; no reliable D call. Germline V gene lookup returns CDR1 MDHEN and CDR2 SYDVKM. The V end lost 5 bases, the J end lost 8 bases, and 6 bases lay between the germline ends. The CDR3 has 11 residues. CDR3: CASSIREKLFF. The CDR3 bases are TGTGCCAGCAGTATCAGGGAAAAACTGTTTTTT.

This chain connects TRBV27 to TRBJ2-3, with 10 positions matching TRBD2. CDR1 MNHEY and CDR2 SMNVEV come from the germline V gene (reference sequence). V was clipped by 5 bases and J by 4 bases; unmatched bases: 15. This CDR3 is built from 18 residues. The CDR3 loop is CASSTGYSSGGAADTQYF. CDR3 nucleotide sequence: TGTGCCAGCAGTACCGGTTACTCGAGCGGGGGGGCAGCAGATACGCAGTATTTT.

In this sample, this clonotype turned up once. CDR3 amino acids: CASSLSQGLNTEAFF. The DNA of the CDR3 is TGCGCCAGCAGCTTATCGCAGGGATTGAACACTGAAGCTTTCTTT. J is TRBJ1-1 and V is TRBV5-1; maybe TRBD1 (5 bases). The CDR3 spans 15 residues. Trimming removed 2 bases from V and 0 bases from J, with 11 bases in between. Germline V gene data show CDR1 as SGHRS and CDR2 as YFSETQ.

This chain's CDR3 is CASSPGVANTEAFF. The DNA of the CDR3 is TGCGCCAGCAGCCCGGGGGTAGCGAACACTGAAGCTTTCTTT. The chain links TRBV4-3 to TRBJ1-1, with D possibly TRBD1 on 5 matching bases. V dropped 4 bases and J dropped 1 base, with 10 bases sitting between them. In germline, CDR1 is LGHNA, CDR2 YSLEER. The CDR3 extends over 14 amino acids.